These 17 T cell receptor beta chains originate from one sample sequenced in a study of OX40 agonist ivuxolimab in advanced cancers. The protocol was immunoSEQ multiplex PCR, while the TCRdb copy is restricted to in-frame clones and leaves out a portion. This sample has tens of thousands of clones; around 84% occur once, and the top ten carry approximately 20%. The sample was CD4+ or CD8+ T cells sorted from blood, taken in a trial of the OX40 agonist ivuxolimab. The receptors shown here come from an adult with an advanced solid tumor such as melanoma, head and neck, liver or kidney cancer.

The V gene is TRBV27, the J gene TRBJ2-7, with 8 positions matching TRBD1. The germline gives CDR1 MNHEY, CDR2 SMNVEV (reference sequence). The CDR3 extends over 15 amino acids. J was trimmed by 2 bases and V by 5 bases; bases with no gene match: 8. The CDR3 reads CASSMTGVGTYEQYF. DNA for the CDR3: TGTGCCAGCAGTATGACAGGGGTGGGCACCTACGAGCAGTACTTC.

J is TRBJ2-1 and V is TRBV6-5, with D possibly being TRBD2 (6 bases). CDR1 and CDR2 (germline): MNHEY, SVGAGI. The CDR3 spans 15 residues. Trimming pared 5 bases from V and 4 bases from J, leaving 15 bases between. DNA of the CDR3: TGTGCCAGCAGTAACCGGGGCGCGGGGTACAATGAGCAGTTCTTC. It translates to CASSNRGAGYNEQFF.

V gene TRBV14 combines with J gene TRBJ2-5; no definite D call. The V end was cut by 4 bases, the J end by 4 bases, with 10 bases between. This CDR3 spans 13 amino acids. CDR1 SGHDN and CDR2 FVKESK come from the germline V gene. CDR3 nucleotide sequence: TGTGCCAGCAGCCGGCAGTTTACAGAGACCCAGTACTTC. Amino acid sequence: CASSRQFTETQYF.

The V gene is TRBV4-1, the J gene TRBJ1-2; possibly TRBD1 for D (5 bases). The CDR3 sequence is 13 residues long. The V gene lost 3 bases and the J gene lost 3 bases, with 8 bases spanning the gap. Germline V CDR1 and CDR2: MGHRA, YSYEKL. The CDR3 coding sequence is TGCGCCAGCAGCCATGTAGGGGACTATGGCTACACCTTC. Encoded protein: CASSHVGDYGYTF.

The V gene is TRBV2, the J gene TRBJ2-2; TRBD2 is a possible D gene (5 bases). There are 14 residues in the CDR3. Germline V CDR1 and CDR2: SNHLY, FYNNEI. V lost 6 bases and J lost 0, with 8 bases in between. CDR3 coding DNA: TGTGCCAGCAGGGCGGGCCCGAACACCGGGGAGCTGTTTTTT. Translated, it gives CASRAGPNTGELFF.

V and J are TRBV7-3 and TRBJ2-3, with D possibly matching TRBD2 (5 bases). Trimming took 1 base from V and 1 from J, leaving 6 bases between them. The CDR3 spans 14 residues. Germline-derived CDR1 and CDR2 are SGHTA and FQGTGA. Written as DNA, the CDR3 is TGTGCCAGCAGCTTAATCGGGGGCACAGATACGCAGTATTTT. It yields the protein CASSLIGGTDTQYF.

The CDR3 DNA follows: TGTGCCAGCCGGACAGGGGCCTCCTACGAGCAGTACTTC. It specifies CASRTGASYEQYF. The chain employs TRBV14 and TRBJ2-7, with 9 bases fitting TRBD1. Germline V gene sequence: CDR1 SGHDN, CDR2 FVKESK. This CDR3 region has 13 residues. V dropped 8 bases and J dropped 0; count of bases not matched to a gene: 2.

This rearrangement joins TRBV28 to TRBJ1-4, with unresolved D. Germline assignment: CDR1 MDHEN and CDR2 SYDVKM. The CDR3 consists of 16 residues. Trimming removed 6 bases from V and 10 bases from J, with 24 bases in between. Written as DNA, the CDR3 is TGTGCCAGCAGCCCAGGCAGTGTAGGATGGGATACAAAACTGTTTTTT. It specifies CASSPGSVGWDTKLFF.

The rearrangement links TRBV29-1 to TRBJ2-3; TRBD2 matches 9 bases. The germline V gene encodes CDR1 SQVTM and CDR2 ANQGSEA. V trimming: 7 bases; J trimming: 0 bases; junction bases outside the gene matches: 5. The CDR3 loop spans 14 amino acids. CDR3 bases: TGCAGCGCCCGCGGGAGGGCGAGCACAGATACGCAGTATTTT. Translating it yields CSARGRASTDTQYF.

The V gene is TRBV5-5, the J gene TRBJ2-7, with 8 positions matching TRBD1. The trim removed 5 bases at V and 6 bases at J, leaving 13 bases unmatched. Germline values: CDR1 SGHKS, CDR2 YYEKEE (reference sequence). This CDR3 region has 15 residues. The chain's CDR3 is CASSLDGTGGTEQYF. The CDR3 nucleotides read TGTGCCAGCAGTCTAGACGGGACAGGAGGTACCGAGCAGTACTTC. The complete variable domain, with remaining parts taken from reference TRBV5-5 and TRBJ2-7, reads DAGVTQSPTHLIKTRGQQVTLRCSPISGHKSVSWYQQVLGQGPQFIFQYYEKEERGRGNFPDRFSARQFPNYSSELNVNALLLGDSALYLCASSLDGTGGTEQYFGPGTRLTVT.

The rearrangement uses TRBV28 and TRBJ1-2; D remains unclear. V lost 6 bases and J 6 bases, leaving 17 bases between the germline ends. The CDR3 length is 14 residues. Germline loops: CDR1 MDHEN, CDR2 SYDVKM. The CDR3 sequence is CASSSGGGVDGYTF. CDR3 in DNA: TGTGCCAGCAGCTCAGGAGGCGGAGTAGATGGCTACACCTTC.

This chain uses TRBV4-1 with TRBJ1-6; D may be TRBD1 (5 bases). CDR1 MGHRA and CDR2 YSYEKL come from the germline V gene. This CDR3 is 18 amino acids long. Trimming took 3 bases from V and 0 from J, leaving 15 bases between them. Written as DNA, the CDR3 is TGCGCCAGCAGCCACGTGGACACGGGGGGCTCCTATAATTCACCCCTCCACTTT. Amino acid sequence: CASSHVDTGGSYNSPLHF.

The chain is built from TRBV7-5 and TRBJ2-4; TRBD1, as called in the table, went unchecked against the DNA. TRBV7-5 counts as a pseudogene. The CDR3 is 14 amino acids. CDR3 DNA: TGTGTCAGAAGCGAAAGAAGGGGGATAAACATTCAGTACTTC. As protein: CVRSERRGINIQYF.

This sequence joins TRBV5-4 and TRBJ2-7, with 9 positions matching TRBD2. The V gene's germline CDR1 is SGHNT and CDR2 YYREEE (reference sequence). The CDR3 sequence is 16 residues long. Trimming at V came to 0 bases and at J to 3 bases, leaving 7 bases not matched to a gene. The CDR3: CASSLESGRIFYEQYF. The CDR3, as DNA: TGTGCCAGCAGCTTGGAGAGCGGGAGGATCTTCTACGAGCAGTACTTC. The entire variable domain, with the rest obtained from reference TRBV5-4 and TRBJ2-7, is as follows: ETGVTQSPTHLIKTRGQQVTLRCSSQSGHNTVSWYQQALGQGPQFIFQYYREEENGRGNFPPRFSGLQFPNYSSELNVNALELDDSALYLCASSLESGRIFYEQYFGPGTRLTVT.

The chain combines TRBV5-4 with TRBJ2-3, with D perhaps TRBD2 (5 bases). CDR3 length: 15 amino acids. Germline assignment: CDR1 SGHNT and CDR2 YYREEE (reference sequence). V gave up 2 bases and J gave up 1 base, with 11 bases separating them. The chain's CDR3 is CASSFGAGRTDTQYF. CDR3 nucleotides: TGTGCCAGCAGCTTCGGTGCGGGCCGCACAGATACGCAGTATTTT.

In the case of this clone: At the DNA level, this CDR3 is encoded by other sequences in the same sample as well. The chain is built from TRBV19 and TRBJ1-5, with D hard to call. V was trimmed by 4 bases and J by 1 base, leaving 11 bases between them. There are 15 residues in the CDR3. CDR1 and CDR2 from the germline V gene are LNHDA and SQIVND (reference sequence). The CDR3 loop is CASSTSDGSNQPQHF. Written as DNA, the CDR3 is TGTGCCAGTAGTACTTCGGACGGGAGCAATCAGCCCCAGCATTTT.

This clone was picked up a small number of times. The CDR3 coding sequence is TGTGCCAGCAGCTTAGCGACTTCCCCAGGGGGGTACGAGCAGTACTTC. This encodes CASSLATSPGGYEQYF. The chain uses TRBV7-3 and TRBJ2-7; D is possibly TRBD1 (7 bases). Germline-derived CDR1 and CDR2 are SGHTA and FQGTGA. The germline V and J ends were trimmed by 2 bases and 4 bases, with 18 bases remaining between them. CDR3 length equals 16 residues.